A single sample gave rise to the 17 T cell receptor beta chains below, sequenced in a study of T cell responses to AZD1222 COVID-19 vaccine. Only in-frame clones appear in the TCRdb table, and some are missing; sequencing was by immunoSEQ multiplex PCR. The sample holds about 120,000 clones, approximately 85% seen once. Sequences were derived from peripheral blood, sampled on day 0 of AZD1222 vaccination. The source is an adult in good health.

The chain employs TRBV16 and TRBJ1-1, with D hard to call. Trimming took off 0 bases at V and 7 bases at J, with 12 bases between the two ends. CDR3 length: 14 residues. Per germline, CDR1 KGHSY and CDR2 FQNENV. The CDR3 nucleotides read TGTGCCAGCAGCCAATCTGGGGAAGCAGGTGAAGCTTTCTTT. Its protein product is CASSQSGEAGEAFF.

The chain combines TRBV5-6 with TRBJ2-2; D not certain. The CDR3 covers 16 residues. Germline V gene sequence: CDR1 SGHDT, CDR2 YYEEEE. Trimming shortened V by 0 bases and J by 1 base, and 10 bases separated the two germline ends. CDR3 DNA sequence: TGTGCCAGCAGCTTGGATGTCTGGAGGAACACCGGGGAGCTGTTTTTT. It codes for CASSLDVWRNTGELFF.

This clone was counted once. This chain joins TRBV9 and TRBJ1-1, with no clear D. There are 12 residues in the CDR3. Germline-derived CDR1 and CDR2 are SGDLS and YYNGEE. V lost 4 bases and J lost 7, with 11 bases in between. The chain's CDR3 is CASSLRSGEAFF. The CDR3 region has the DNA TGTGCCAGCAGCCTTCGGTCCGGTGAAGCTTTCTTT.

The chain joins TRBV5-1 to TRBJ2-1; 8 bases line up with TRBD1. J was trimmed by 7 bases and V by 0 bases; bases with no gene match: 21. The CDR3 covers 20 residues. CDR1 and CDR2 (germline): SGHRS, YFSETQ. This chain's CDR3 is CASSLASQGALRDSNNEQFF. CDR3 DNA sequence: TGCGCCAGCAGCTTGGCCAGCCAGGGGGCTCTGCGCGACTCCAATAATGAGCAGTTCTTC.

This chain links TRBV30 with TRBJ2-2; TRBD2 matches at 7 bases. The germline V gene has CDR1 GTSNPN and CDR2 SVGIG (reference sequence). V dropped 0 bases and J dropped 3; count of bases not matched to a gene: 4. The CDR3 is made up of 15 amino acids. CDR3: CAWSVRGRDTGELFF. The CDR3 nucleotides are TGTGCCTGGAGTGTACGAGGGAGGGACACCGGGGAGCTGTTTTTT.

The chain has TRBV11-2 and TRBJ1-1; a weak D match, TRBD1 (6 bases). The length of the CDR3 is 12 residues. Germline V gene data show CDR1 as SGHAT and CDR2 as FQNNGV. V dropped 5 bases and J dropped 7 bases, with 11 bases sitting between them. The CDR3: CASSPGVREAFF. In DNA, the CDR3 is TGTGCCAGCAGCCCAGGGGTGCGTGAAGCTTTCTTT.

This clone was recorded only once. The CDR3 DNA sequence: TGTGCCAGCAGTTCCCGGGGGCCCGGGGGCTACACCTTC. Translating it yields CASSSRGPGGYTF. V is TRBV28 and J is TRBJ1-2; possibly TRBD1 for D (6 bases). V lost 4 bases and J lost 8, with 14 bases in between. CDR1 and CDR2 (germline): MDHEN, SYDVKM. CDR3 length: 13 amino acids.

The count of this clone is one. V and J are TRBV2 and TRBJ2-2, with TRBD1 identical over 7 bases. This CDR3 is 15 amino acids long. J lost 3 bases, V lost 3 bases, and 4 bases had no gene match. Germline V gene data show CDR1 as SNHLY and CDR2 as FYNNEI. CDR3 in DNA: TGTGCCAGCAGTGATGGGACAGACGACACCGGGGAGCTGTTTTTT. As protein: CASSDGTDDTGELFF.

The rearrangement joins TRBV5-5 to TRBJ1-5; D call uncertain. V lost 0 bases, J lost 2 bases, and 6 bases lay in between. CDR3 length: 14 amino acids. CDR1 is SGHKS, CDR2 YYEKEE, per germline (reference sequence). The CDR3 nucleotides are TGTGCCAGCAGCTTGGCACCGGGCAATCAGCCCCAGCATTTT. Translated: CASSLAPGNQPQHF.

In this sample, this clone turned up once. The chain employs TRBV19 and TRBJ2-7; D might be TRBD1 or TRBD2, each matching 5 bases. Trimming took off 4 bases at V and 5 bases at J, with 12 bases between the two ends. The CDR3 consists of 13 residues. Germline values: CDR1 LNHDA, CDR2 SQIVND (reference sequence). The CDR3 loop reads CASSNYWGNEQYF. The CDR3 DNA reads TGTGCCAGTAGTAACTATTGGGGGAACGAGCAGTACTTC. Full variable domain (remainder filled in from reference TRBV19 and TRBJ2-7): DGGITQSPKYLFRKEGQNVTLSCEQNLNHDAMYWYRQDPGQGLRLIYYSQIVNDFQKGDIAEGYSVSREKKESFPLTVTSAQKNPTAFYLCASSNYWGNEQYFGPGTRLTVT.

The genes are TRBV6-5 and TRBJ2-1; no definite D call. CDR1 and CDR2 from the germline V gene are MNHEY and SVGAGI. V shed 7 bases and J shed 0 bases, with 13 bases lying between them. The length of the CDR3 is 15 residues. The CDR3 coding sequence is TGTGCCAGCATCAACGGGTATGGCTCCTACAATGAGCAGTTCTTC. Translating it yields CASINGYGSYNEQFF.

The J gene is TRBJ1-2, the V gene TRBV7-2; maybe TRBD1 (5 bases). This CDR3 has 14 residues. Germline V gene data show CDR1 as SGHTA and CDR2 as FQGNSA. V lost 0 bases, J lost 8 bases, and 13 bases lay in between. The CDR3: CASSLALGGVGYTF. In DNA form, the CDR3 reads TGTGCCAGCAGCTTAGCCCTCGGAGGGGTAGGCTACACCTTC.

CDR3 sequence reads: CASSPDRNSPPYYGYTF. In DNA, the CDR3 is TGTGCCAGCAGTCCGGACAGGAACTCACCCCCTTACTATGGCTACACCTTC. The rearrangement uses TRBV6-6 and TRBJ1-2, with 7 bases that match TRBD1. The germline CDR1 and CDR2 sequences are MNHNY and SVGAGI (reference sequence). The CDR3 covers 17 residues. V shed 5 bases and J 3 bases; nucleotides not matched to a gene: 15.

V is TRBV7-9 and J is TRBJ2-1, with D perhaps given as TRBD1 or TRBD2 (6 bases each). Trimming removed 5 bases from V and 0 bases from J, with 17 bases in between. The CDR3 totals 17 residues. From germline, CDR1 is SEHNR and CDR2 FQNEAQ (reference sequence). The CDR3 loop reads CASSPHDSGASYNEQFF. The CDR3 DNA is TGTGCCAGCAGCCCCCATGATTCGGGGGCCTCCTACAATGAGCAGTTCTTC.

The chain employs TRBV4-1 and TRBJ2-1, with D possibly called TRBD1 or TRBD2 (5 bases each). The germline V gene has CDR1 MGHRA and CDR2 YSYEKL. Trimming left V 3 bases short and J 6 bases short, with 24 bases between. This CDR3 has 18 residues. CDR3 amino acids: CASSHQLRPGTPGNEQFF. The CDR3 DNA is TGCGCCAGCAGCCACCAACTCCGCCCCGGGACCCCTGGCAATGAGCAGTTCTTC.

The J gene is TRBJ2-7, the V gene TRBV28, with D perhaps matching TRBD2 (5 bases). Germline V lookup: CDR1 MDHEN, CDR2 SYDVKM. V was clipped by 7 bases and J by 0 bases, with 16 bases between them. The CDR3 has 15 residues. This chain's CDR3 is CASTTFGEGSYEQYF. The CDR3 DNA is TGTGCCAGCACAACCTTCGGAGAGGGCTCCTACGAGCAGTACTTC.

This clone was picked up one time. J is TRBJ1-1 and V is TRBV6-6, with 7 bases identical to TRBD1. Per germline, CDR1 MNHNY and CDR2 SVGAGI (reference sequence). Losses at the gene ends were 6 bases for V and 2 bases for J; bases not matched to a gene: 9. The CDR3 loop spans 15 amino acids. The CDR3: CASSFRQGVNTEAFF. CDR3 nucleotides: TGTGCCAGCAGCTTTAGACAGGGTGTTAACACTGAAGCTTTCTTT.